These 3 T cell receptor beta chains were all obtained from the same sample, sequenced in a study of identifying expanded T cells in peripheral blood. Clones were sequenced by immunoSEQ multiplex PCR, and TCRdb holds only the in-frame ones, with some missing. There are about 120,000 clones in the sample; approximately 84% occur only once, and approximately 3% lies in the top ten. Sequencing used blood. These receptors came from a person aged 18 to 70 in good health.

This clone was detected many times. V gene TRBV10-3 combines with J gene TRBJ1-5; tentative D call: TRBD1 (5 bases). In germline, CDR1 is ENHRY, CDR2 SYGVKD. Trimming removed 6 bases from V and 0 bases from J, with 15 bases in between. This CDR3 contains 16 residues. The CDR3 sequence is CAISPQGLDSNQPQHF. Here the CDR3 DNA reads TGTGCCATCAGCCCCCAGGGTTTGGATAGCAATCAGCCCCAGCATTTT.

The chain joins TRBV19 to TRBJ2-2, with TRBD2 identical over 15 bases. The CDR3 sequence is 18 residues long. J lost 4 bases, V lost 9 bases, and 12 bases had no gene match. The germline V gene has CDR1 LNHDA and CDR2 SQIVND (reference sequence). CDR3 coding DNA: TGTGCCAGCATACCGGGACTAGCGGGGGGTTCGGGCACCGGGGAGCTGTTTTTT. Translated, it gives CASIPGLAGGSGTGELFF.

The V call is TRBV27, the J call TRBJ1-1; a weak D match, TRBD1 (6 bases). Trimming stripped 4 bases from V and 0 bases from J, with 18 bases between. Germline CDR1 and CDR2: MNHEY and SMNVEV (reference sequence). The CDR3 extends over 17 amino acids. CDR3 DNA sequence: TGTGCCAGCAGTTCTCGGGGGTCGACAGGCTTGAACACTGAAGCTTTCTTT. Protein product: CASSSRGSTGLNTEAFF.